This T cell receptor (beta chain) was recorded in a study of blood T cell repertoires in COVID-19. Study-level background: Italy, Spain and the United States were the sources of the convalescent and acute COVID-19 samples. In each case, the material was cDNA or gDNA derived from T cells, B-cell-depleted T cells, or PBMCs.

Per the authors' pipeline: The assay estimated nucleated cells by amplifying reference gene primers. Profiling relied on immunoSEQ multiplex PCR, and the TCRdb table lists in-frame clones only, not all of them. That table is the source of V, J and clone size, and D and trimming were worked out from the DNA. The sample contains about 190,000 clones, 70% to 85% of which appear only once. The CDR3 extends over 14 amino acids. V was shortened by 1 base and J by 8 bases, with 14 bases between the two germline ends. Germline CDR1 is MGHDK and CDR2 is SYGVNS. The chain employs TRBV25-1 and TRBJ1-2; weak D call: TRBD1 (5 bases). This sequence was found in a woman younger than 45 with acute or convalescent COVID-19. Sequencing used peripheral blood. CDR3 sequence: CASSESGRVVGYTF. CDR3 DNA: TGTGCCAGCAGTGAATCCGGCAGGGTTGTCGGCTACACCTTC.